A single sample gave rise to the 9 T cell receptor beta chains below, sequenced in a study of blood T cell repertoires in COVID-19. Sequenced by immunoSEQ multiplex PCR; TCRdb stores in-frame clones only, minus some. The sample shows approximately 85,000 clones, about nine tenths of them seen only once. What was sequenced was peripheral blood. The origin of the receptors is a man aged 45-65 years with acute or convalescent COVID-19.

V and J are TRBV6-1 and TRBJ1-4; 7 positions match TRBD1. Looked up from germline, CDR1 is MNHNS and CDR2 is SASEGT. The trim removed 8 bases at V and 5 bases at J, leaving 11 bases unmatched. This CDR3 is 15 amino acids long. CDR3 sequence reads: CASHTQGQPNEKLFF. The DNA for the CDR3 is TGTGCCAGCCATACTCAGGGACAGCCGAATGAAAAACTGTTTTTT.

This clone appeared a few times. V gene TRBV19 combines with J gene TRBJ1-5; weak D call: TRBD1 (6 bases). V was clipped by 3 bases and J by 5 bases, with 14 bases between them. CDR1 and CDR2 from the germline V gene are LNHDA and SQIVND (reference sequence). The length of the CDR3 is 15 residues. This CDR3 is CASSIRESGDQPQHF. The CDR3 DNA reads TGTGCCAGTAGTATCAGGGAGTCAGGGGATCAGCCCCAGCATTTT.

V usage is TRBV4-1 and J usage is TRBJ2-2, with 11 bases identical to TRBD1. Unmatched junction bases numbered 10, after V lost 0 bases and J lost 7 bases. This CDR3 region has 18 residues. Germline CDR1 is MGHRA and CDR2 is YSYEKL. The CDR3 bases are TGCGCCAGCAGCCAAGAACTAGCCGAGGGGACAGGGGGCGGGGAGCTGTTTTTT. It encodes CASSQELAEGTGGGELFF.

The V call is TRBV28, the J call TRBJ2-5; 9 bases fit TRBD1. The germline V gene encodes CDR1 MDHEN and CDR2 SYDVKM. J gave up 5 bases and V 1 base, and 11 bases lay outside the gene matches. The CDR3 is 17 residues long. The CDR3 loop reads CASSLYQGTGSGETQYF. DNA of the CDR3: TGTGCCAGCAGTTTATATCAAGGGACAGGGTCGGGCGAGACCCAGTACTTC.

V and J are TRBV18 and TRBJ2-3; 7 nucleotides agree with TRBD2. Trimming removed 6 bases from V and 3 bases from J; junction bases left unmatched: 3. The CDR3 covers 13 residues. Germline lookup yields CDR1 KGHSH and CDR2 LQKENI. CDR3 bases: TGTGCCAGCTCTCAACTAGCGACAGATACGCAGTATTTT. Translated, it gives CASSQLATDTQYF.

The chain has TRBV19 and TRBJ1-1; D remains unclear. The CDR3 totals 14 residues. Germline V gene lookup returns CDR1 LNHDA and CDR2 SQIVND (reference sequence). V was clipped by 4 bases and J by 0 bases, with 9 bases between them. CDR3 protein: CASSTPRLNTEAFF. The CDR3 bases are TGTGCCAGTAGTACCCCCAGGTTGAACACTGAAGCTTTCTTT.

The chain is built from TRBV7-8 and TRBJ1-3; possible D gene TRBD1, 5 bases. The V and J ends lost 5 bases and 2 bases respectively, with 16 bases between them. Germline CDR1 SGHVS, CDR2 FQNEAQ. This CDR3 is built from 16 residues. The CDR3 here is CASSLDRSPPGNTIYF. CDR3 coding DNA: TGTGCCAGCAGCCTCGACAGATCTCCCCCTGGAAACACCATATATTTT.

The rearrangement joins TRBV11-2 to TRBJ2-7; 7 nucleotides line up with TRBD1. Germline values: CDR1 SGHAT, CDR2 FQNNGV. This CDR3 contains 18 residues. The V gene end was trimmed by 3 bases and the J gene end by 0 bases; junction bases not matched to a gene: 14. The CDR3 reads CASSFGASGTVGSYEQYV. CDR3 DNA sequence: TGTGCCAGCAGCTTTGGAGCCTCGGGGACAGTCGGCTCCTACGAGCAGTACGTC.

The genes are TRBV5-1 and TRBJ1-3; D is unresolved. Germline V gene data show CDR1 as SGHRS and CDR2 as YFSETQ. The CDR3 spans 15 residues. The V gene lost 4 bases and the J gene lost 0 bases, with 11 bases spanning the gap. CDR3 DNA sequence: TGCGCCAGCAGCCGGCGGCCAGACTCTGGAAACACCATATATTTT. Its protein product is CASSRRPDSGNTIYF.